This T cell receptor (beta chain) was sequenced in a study of blood T cells in healthy people across ages (dated by TCRdb to between 2015 and 2017). Turning to the overall study: In model experiments, template switching captured roughly one uniquely barcoded TCR beta cDNA molecule for every two T cells. The study measured age-related changes in TCR beta repertoire diversity using deep sequencing normalized with unique cDNA molecular identifiers. The donors were divided into four age groups: young (average approximately 16 years), middle-aged (about 41), aged (under 70) and long-lived (approximately 74). To avoid experimental bias, donors of different ages were spread randomly across the sequencing lanes. Using the same blood draw, the study looked at two additional independent replicas of 1 million unique cDNA reads for two donors, one aged 18 to 29 and the other aged 80 or older.

The library was generated by 5' RACE. The reads were generated on an Illumina HiSeq 2500. The second PCR ran for roughly 6 to 11 cycles and used a J-beta primer mix along with a sample-barcoded 5' primer. Each TCR beta cDNA molecule received a unique molecular identifier from a template-switch 5' adaptor carrying 12 random nucleotides. Each sample yielded at least 2.5 million CDR3-containing paired-end reads. The Mint cDNA synthesis kit, primed by a TRBC-specific oligonucleotide, was used to synthesize first-strand cDNA from all RNA. Following uracil-DNA glycosylase treatment, a first 18-cycle PCR with universal primers M1SS and BC2_uni_R was performed on all cDNA. The paper's data handling went like this. Each sample was normalized by randomly selecting 1 million high-quality reads, each carrying a distinct molecular identifier. Instead of being binned into consensus sequences, reads with shared molecular identifiers were discarded. MiTCR, with a Q25 quality threshold and the strictest error-elimination algorithm, was used for CDR3 identification, clonotype clustering and error correction. Lower-bound total TCR beta diversity was estimated with a nonparametric unseen species model using Euler transformation. In-frame beta chains were kept once TCRdb had trimmed the public reads at Q25 with fastp and called clones with MiXCR. Rows are combined by CDR3 protein, so each entry shows the most common genes and DNA. TCRdb's processing, not the authors' own work, is the source of the V and J calls. This sample is represented by 850,000 to 1,000,000 distinct CDR3 sequences; approximately 50% of them were singletons. Over 20% of the sample is held by the ten biggest clonotypes.

Paper-wide results and their limitations: Because the CMV infection status of the donors was unknown, age-related changes in expanded clonotypes may potentially have been confounded. The percentage of naive T cells measured by flow cytometry correlated strongly with observed TCR beta diversity. Conclusive comparison of naive and antigen-experienced compartments was prevented by the profiling of bulk unsorted PBMCs. Estimates of total diversity from one million sequenced T cells were regarded as lower bounds and underestimates. As age increased, observed TCR beta diversity per million T cells dropped in a roughly linear way, and a significant reduction was already evident by age 40. Compared with the aged group, the long-lived group had more naive CD4+ T cells, fewer expanded clones and increased TCR diversity, suggesting age selection.

The germline V gene encodes CDR1 MNHEY and CDR2 SVGEGT. Reading from cysteine to phenylalanine, the CDR3 counts 13 amino acids. The CDR3 DNA has 39 bases and is translated from base 1. Here V drops 6 bases and J drops 2 bases, and the junction holds 3 bases not matched to any gene. The approximately 39 donors, aged about 6 to 95 years, were systemically healthy Caucasian individuals from Russia. Approximately 9.3 milliliters of peripheral blood were collected from each donor into EDTA-treated Vacutainer tubes. PBMCs were isolated by Ficoll-Paque density-gradient centrifugation, with at least 7 million obtained per sample. Trizol reagent was used to extract total RNA from PBMCs, with at least 6 micrograms per sample. The percentages of naive CD45RAhigh/CD27high T cells were determined by flow cytometry on a PBMC aliquot from every donor. About this clonotype: The specificity of this receptor is unknown. No much larger clonotype is one base removed from it; base qualities were not supplied.

The V gene is TRBV6-2 or TRBV6-3 and the J gene is TRBJ2-7, and TRBD2 aligns with 8 junction nucleotides. The clonotype was recovered from a woman in her sixties in good health. The material sequenced was blood. The nucleotide sequence is TGTGCCAGCAGGCAGACTAGCGCCTACGAGCAGTACTTC. Its protein product is CASRQTSAYEQYF.